This entry concerns a single T cell receptor (beta chain). The sample holds many counts of this clonotype. Its antigen is unknown. Base qualities are not recorded, but no much larger clone differs from it by a single base. Library method: multiplex PCR. Instrument on record: Illumina HiSeq 4000. TCR beta libraries were built with iRepertoire HTBI primers and Arm-PCR amplification of CDR3 regions. Gel purification was performed on PCR products prior to sequencing. Regarding the original processing steps: A total of roughly 67 TRBV and some 15 TRBJ segments were identified across samples and were used for gene usage analysis of CDR3 amino acid clonotypes. COPE and FqMerger were used to merge filtered high-quality paired reads into contigs. BLAST was used to align contigs to the IMGT TRBV, TRBD and TRBJ reference genes, and CDR3 was defined following IMGT. Highly expanded clones were defined as clonotypes with a frequency above 0.1%. Shannon entropy was used to measure repertoire diversity, and the Gini coefficient was used to measure V-J evenness. A clonotype found in more than one individual was treated as public. The public reads were reanalyzed by TCRdb: fastp trimming at Q25, MiXCR alignment, in-frame beta chains only. Records with the same CDR3 protein are collapsed into one entry carrying the most frequent genes and DNA. TCRdb's processing, not the authors' own work, is the source of the V and J calls. The sample records about 470,000 distinct CDR3 sequences, 15% to 20% of which are singletons. Jointly, the top ten make up 10% to 15% of the sample.

The time point label on this specimen signifies: newly diagnosed GD, antithyroid drugs for less than 3 months. For both TCR sequencing and RNA sequencing, RNA was extracted from PBMCs in TRIzol. Graves' disease was diagnosed according to American Thyroid Association guidelines. Patients for the study were recruited at an endocrinology department in Xi'an, China. Each patient gave 7.5 to 10 milliliters of peripheral blood, collected in an EDTA anticoagulant tube. PBMCs were isolated by Ficoll Paque Plus density gradient separation without further T cell sorting. An Agilent 2100 Bioanalyzer and agarose gel were used to check RNA quality, and a NanoDrop 2000 was used to measure RNA concentration. These data belong to a study of regulatory T cells in long-lasting Graves disease (dated by TCRdb to the early 2020s). For the study in its entirety: Newly diagnosed Graves' disease patients had taken antithyroid drugs for less than 3 months. The study was conducted in China and was registered as a clinical trial. A total of some 35 samples underwent TCR sequencing: some 13 from persistent and roughly 20 from newly diagnosed Graves' disease patients. Peripheral blood TCR sequencing and RNA sequencing compared persistent Graves' disease patients with newly diagnosed Graves' disease patients.

The CDR3 runs 14 amino acids, cysteine and phenylalanine included. The read is trimmed to its CDR3 DNA, 42 bases read in frame from base 1. Trimming takes 6 bases off V and 1 base off J; junction bases not matched to a gene: 4. CDR1 and CDR2 were assigned from the germline V gene as MDHEN and SYDVKM. Summary of the overall study and its limitations: Persistent disease showed preferential use of TRBV28, TRBJ1-2 and TRBJ2-5, whereas newly diagnosed disease favored TRBV20-1 and TRBJ2-1. Sequencing and analysis were restricted to the TCR beta chain. Peripheral blood alone was examined, since thyroid tissue, which constituted the primary lesion, could not be accessed. Patients with persistent disease shared more public clonotypes (under 3,000) than newly diagnosed patients did (around 1,000). Persistent Graves' disease patients showed lower TCR Shannon entropy and fewer highly expanded clones than newly diagnosed patients, suggesting clonal expansion. As a limitation, the authors acknowledged that the small sample size may reduce accuracy.

These sequences were also reported in another study, on T cells in Graves' hyperthyroidism and ophthalmopathy. According to the second study: Stable Graves' hyperthyroidism was defined as the absence of progression to ophthalmopathy over 18 months of follow-up. Hyperthyroidism patients were aged 18 to 65 years and newly diagnosed, with disease duration of less than 2 months. Patients with uncontrolled infections, other autoimmune diseases, pregnancy or lactation were excluded. Clinical symptoms, serum thyroxine and TRAb, thyroid ultrasound, and orbital computed tomography formed the basis for the diagnoses. The TCR CDR3 was subjected to a first round of RT-PCR using the HTBI primer set and the Qiagen OneStep RT-PCR kit. Blood samples also contained most of the expanded thyroid clonotypes (frequency above 0.001), which suggests that blood repertoires may reflect thyroid immune responses. In cross-validation, a model built on a 13 V-J signature told ophthalmopathy apart from stable hyperthyroidism with over 85% sensitivity and 81% to 82% specificity, and in testing the same model reached 80%/75%. During validation, the model predicted progression to ophthalmopathy a median of approximately 6 months ahead of onset, with more than 60% sensitivity and 72% to 80% specificity. A discovery cohort of about 100 patients, 43 with Graves' ophthalmopathy and approximately 55 with stable Graves' hyperthyroidism, was used to find distinguishing TCR V-J signatures. Whether ophthalmopathy could be predicted prospectively was tested in an independent validation cohort made up of roughly 20 hyperthyroidism patients plus 17 patients who later progressed to ophthalmopathy. The roughly 100 discovery patients were randomly divided into training and test sets at a 7:3 ratio. In about 6 Graves' hyperthyroidism patients, the study also compared T-cell repertoires from thyroid tissue with T-cell repertoires from blood. After sampling, hyperthyroidism patients received methimazole starting at 30 mg daily, and ophthalmopathy patients received high-dose intravenous methylprednisolone. A second multiplex PCR round built the libraries, followed by size selection and purification. Paired-end sequencing of the libraries was performed with 100 bp reads on an Illumina HiSeq2000. SOAPnuke was used to process the raw data, with reads discarded if the reads contained adapters or uncalled bases, had a mean Phred below 15, or lacked an exact constant-primer or identifier match. COPE v1.2.5 was used to merge high-quality paired reads, and clonotypes were defined as unique nucleotide sequences. MiTCR v1.1 was used to align the clonotypes against IMGT TRBV, TRBD and TRBJ reference segments. The analysis was restricted to V-J combinations with a frequency above 0.0001, which together covered 98% to 99.2% of the repertoires. The TCS score was defined as F50 (clonal expansion) divided by E x V (chaos), with BLOSUM62-based TCRdist calculated between CDR3 peptides within each V-J. Welch's t-statistics and random forest reduced roughly 540 V-J features to 10 to 15, which were used in a naive Bayes classifier (R e1071). Sample size was not statistically predetermined, and blinding of investigators to group allocation was not performed. The paper reports TCR Vbeta CDR3 sequencing of more than 120 peripheral blood samples: around 45 ophthalmopathy, roughly 74 hyperthyroidism and 17 progressor patients.

The sequence was obtained from a middle-aged man with Graves disease. Donor details come from another sample of the same person, matched by shared clones. Rearrangement joined TRBV28 to TRBJ2-5; the central 8 bases match TRBD1. Sequenced material: peripheral blood mononuclear cells (PBMCs), taken at new diagnosis, from a patient treated with antithyroid drugs. The CDR3 reads CASSRTGSQETQYF. DNA sequence: TGTGCCAGCAGCCGGACAGGGAGCCAAGAGACCCAGTACTTC.